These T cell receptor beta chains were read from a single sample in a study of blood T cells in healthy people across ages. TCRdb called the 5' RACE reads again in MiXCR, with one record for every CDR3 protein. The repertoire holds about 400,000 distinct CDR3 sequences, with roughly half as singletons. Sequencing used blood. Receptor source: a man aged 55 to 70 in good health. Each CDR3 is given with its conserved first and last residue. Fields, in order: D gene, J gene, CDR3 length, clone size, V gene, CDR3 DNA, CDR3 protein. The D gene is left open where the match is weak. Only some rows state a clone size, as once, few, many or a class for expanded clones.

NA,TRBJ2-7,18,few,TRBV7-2,TGTGCCAGCAGCTTATCAGGGGCCCCTCGGTCGAGGCTCTACGAGCAGTACTTC,CASSLSGAPRSRLYEQYF
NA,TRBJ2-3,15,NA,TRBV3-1,TGTGCCAGCAGCCAAGGGTTACGGGGCACAGATACGCAGTATTTT,CASSQGLRGTDTQYF
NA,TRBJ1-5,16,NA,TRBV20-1,TGCAGTGCTAGAGATGGTGCAGGTAGCAGCAATCAGCCCCAGCATTTT,CSARDGAGSSNQPQHF
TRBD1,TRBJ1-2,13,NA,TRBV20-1,TGCAGTGCTCACAGGGGAACGGACTATGGCTACACCTTC,CSAHRGTDYGYTF
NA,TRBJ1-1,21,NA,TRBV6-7,TGTGCCAGCAGTTACCTCCCCTCGGAAAGACCGTCCGACCGAGGATACACTGAAGCTTTCTTT,CASSYLPSERPSDRGYTEAFF
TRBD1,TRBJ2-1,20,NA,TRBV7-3,TGTGCCAGCCTAACGCGGTCCATGACAGGGGTGTGGGCTCGGCAGGAGACCCAGTTCTTC,CASLTRSMTGVWARQETQFF
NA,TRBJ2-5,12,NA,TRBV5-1,TGCGCCAGCAGCCGGGCAGAAGAGACCCAGTACTTC,CASSRAEETQYF
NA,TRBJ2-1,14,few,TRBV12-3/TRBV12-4,TGTGCCAGCACCCCGGACCCGAGGTACAATGAGCAGTTCTTC,CASTPDPRYNEQFF
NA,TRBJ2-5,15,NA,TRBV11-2,TGTGCCAGCAGCTTAGAGCCGCGGCGTGAGGTGGCCCAGTACTTC,CASSLEPRREVAQYF
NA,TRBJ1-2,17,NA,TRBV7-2,TGTGCCAGCAGCCCCGGGGTCACTGGCAGATGGGGCTATGGCTACACCTTC,CASSPGVTGRWGYGYTF
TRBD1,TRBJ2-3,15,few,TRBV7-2,TGTGCCAGCAGACGTATGGGACAGGGTAAAGATACGCAGTATTTT,CASRRMGQGKDTQYF
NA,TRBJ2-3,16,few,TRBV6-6,TGTGCCAGCAGTTATCGGACTGGGGGTTGGGCAGATACGCAGTATTTT,CASSYRTGGWADTQYF
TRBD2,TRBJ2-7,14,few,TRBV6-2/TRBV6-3,TGTGCCAGCAGTTGGACTAGCGGGAGAGGGGAGCAGTACTTC,CASSWTSGRGEQYF
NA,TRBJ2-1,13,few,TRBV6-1,TGTGCCAGCATATGGTCAGGGCGGAATGAGCAGTTCTTC,CASIWSGRNEQFF
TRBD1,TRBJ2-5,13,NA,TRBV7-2,TGTGCCTCCGGGACAGGGGTAGCGGAGACCCAGTACTTC,CASGTGVAETQYF
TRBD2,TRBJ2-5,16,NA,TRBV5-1,TGTGCCAGCAGCCACGGGACTAGCGGGCTCGCGGGTACCCAGTACTTC,CASSHGTSGLAGTQYF
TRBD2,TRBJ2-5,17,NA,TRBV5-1,TGCGCCAGCAGCTTGTCCCTAGCGGGGGGGCCACAAGAGACCCAGTACTTC,CASSLSLAGGPQETQYF
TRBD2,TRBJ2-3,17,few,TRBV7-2,TGTGCCAGCAGCTTAGACCCAGCGGGGGCTATCACAGATACGCAGTATTTT,CASSLDPAGAITDTQYF
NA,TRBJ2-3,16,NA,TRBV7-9,TGTGCCAGCAGCTTATCACTAACCGGCCGGGCTGATACGCAGTATTTT,CASSLSLTGRADTQYF
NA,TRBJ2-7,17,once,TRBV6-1,TGTGCCAGCAGTGAAGAGGACACCAAAGAACTCTACGAGCGGCAGTACTTC,CASSEEDTKELYERQYF
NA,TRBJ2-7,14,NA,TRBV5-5,TGTGCCAGCAGCTTGGGGCAGACCCCCTACGAGCAGTACTTC,CASSLGQTPYEQYF
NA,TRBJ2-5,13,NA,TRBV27,TGTGCCAGCACGCGGACGAGCACAGAGACCCAGTACTTC,CASTRTSTETQYF
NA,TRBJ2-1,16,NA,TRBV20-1,TGCAGTGCTAGACCAGAAGGGACCCCTTCCTACAATGAGCAGTTCTTC,CSARPEGTPSYNEQFF
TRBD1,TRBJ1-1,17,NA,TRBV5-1,TGCGCCAGCAGCCTCGGGACAGCGGTTTCCCTGAACACTGAAGCTTTCTTT,CASSLGTAVSLNTEAFF
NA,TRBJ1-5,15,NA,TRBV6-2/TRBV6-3,TGTGCCAGCAGCCTCCCCCGGGGTAGCAATCAGCCCCAGCATTTT,CASSLPRGSNQPQHF
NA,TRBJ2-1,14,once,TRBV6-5,TGTGCCAGCAGTTCCAGGACTACCTACAATGAGCAGTTCTTC,CASSSRTTYNEQFF
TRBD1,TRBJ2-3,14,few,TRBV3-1,TGTGCCAGCAGCAAAGGGACAGGGCAAGATACGCAGTATTTT,CASSKGTGQDTQYF
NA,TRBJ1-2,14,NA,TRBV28,TGTGCCAGCAGTCCGGCCCGAGGGGGCTATGGCTACACCTTC,CASSPARGGYGYTF
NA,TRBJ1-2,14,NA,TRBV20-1,TGCAGTGCTAGAGTCTCTGGGGCTAACTATGGCTACACCTTC,CSARVSGANYGYTF
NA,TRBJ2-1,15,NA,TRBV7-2,TGTGCCAGCAGCTTAAGGCTGGGATCCTACAATGAGCAGTTCTTC,CASSLRLGSYNEQFF
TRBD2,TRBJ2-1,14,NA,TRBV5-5,TGTGCCAGCAGCGAGCGGGAGCCCTACAATGAGCAGTTCTTC,CASSEREPYNEQFF
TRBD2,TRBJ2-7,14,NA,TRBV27,TGTGCCAGCAGCAAGGGACTAGCGGGCCACGAGCAGTACTTC,CASSKGLAGHEQYF
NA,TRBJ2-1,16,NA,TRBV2,TGTGCCAGGGGAGCCGCGGGACTGCGCTCCTACAATGAGCAGTTCTTC,CARGAAGLRSYNEQFF